This T cell receptor beta chain was captured in a study of tumor-infiltrating lymphocytes in primary liver carcinoma. Study background: Productive TCRbeta read yields ran from roughly 3.9 to 6.8 million per sample and were similar between tissues. Study results and limitations: Pairs comparing tumor with adjacent tissue or blood overlapped less than pairs drawn from tumor regions. Tumor samples exhibited a significantly greater top-250-clone fraction than blood samples (p = 0.039).

A primer in the constant region served to generate TCR beta cDNA from approximately 500 ng of total RNA. Three nested multiplex PCR rounds of slightly modified ARM-PCR generated TCR beta libraries. For roughly 10 cycles apiece, the opening two PCR rounds ran with TRBV1-TRBV30 forward primers and a C-beta reverse primer. TCRdb itself ran the multiplex PCR reads through MiXCR, one entry per CDR3 protein. The sample consists of about 64,000 distinct CDR3 sequences, about 71% of them appearing once. Looked up from germline, CDR1 is GTSNPN and CDR2 is SVGIG (reference sequence). The CDR3 covers 14 residues. Regarding this clonotype: Its specificity is unknown. A read error may be the cause here, since a much bigger clone is one base away.

Total RNA and DNA came together from 20-30 mg of bulk tissue without cell sorting. Donors underwent surgery for histopathologically diagnosed primary liver carcinoma. The sequencing input was liver tumor tissue from sampling region 4. Subset described: tumor region T4, right-lateral pole. V is TRBV30 and J is TRBJ2-5, with 11 bases identical to TRBD2. This receptor was taken from a man aged 40-55 years with primary liver carcinoma and hepatitis B virus infection. The CDR3 sequence is CASTSGSGQETQCF. CDR3 DNA: TGTGCCTCTACTAGCGGGAGTGGGCAAGAGACCCAGTGCTTC.